This entry lists 21 T cell receptor beta chains sequenced from one sample in a study of blood T cell repertoires in COVID-19. TCRdb's table, derived via immunoSEQ multiplex PCR, lists solely in-frame clones and lacks some. The sample has over 75,000 clones, roughly 90% seen once. Sequencing was carried out using peripheral blood. The receptor source for this set is a human donor with active COVID-19. The donor label of this sample is uncertain.

This clone showed up just once. The rearrangement uses TRBV27 and TRBJ1-5, with D possibly matching TRBD1 (5 bases). The CDR3 is 15 residues long. V lost 4 bases, J lost 1 base, and 11 bases lay in between. Germline V gene sequence: CDR1 MNHEY, CDR2 SMNVEV (reference sequence). The CDR3 loop is CASSWGGLSNQPQHF. Here the CDR3 DNA reads TGTGCCAGCAGTTGGGGGGGTTTAAGCAATCAGCCCCAGCATTTT.

J is TRBJ2-7 and V is TRBV15, with TRBD2 as a possible D gene (5 bases). The V gene lost 0 bases and the J gene lost 6 bases, with 18 bases spanning the gap. Looked up from germline, CDR1 is LNHNV and CDR2 is YYDKDF (reference sequence). This CDR3 is 16 amino acids long. This CDR3 reads CATSRDLQGRRGEQYF. In DNA, the CDR3 is TGTGCCACCAGCAGAGATCTTCAAGGGAGACGGGGCGAGCAGTACTTC.

V and J are TRBV5-5 and TRBJ1-2, with no clear D. Germline V gene sequence: CDR1 SGHKS, CDR2 YYEKEE (reference sequence). The CDR3 runs 12 residues. V lost 6 bases, J lost 2 bases, and 8 bases lay in between. The CDR3 region is CASTEKNYGYTF. The DNA for the CDR3 is TGTGCCAGCACGGAGAAAAACTATGGCTACACCTTC. The complete variable domain, with remaining parts taken from reference TRBV5-5 and TRBJ1-2, reads DAGVTQSPTHLIKTRGQQVTLRCSPISGHKSVSWYQQVLGQGPQFIFQYYEKEERGRGNFPDRFSARQFPNYSSELNVNALLLGDSALYLCASTEKNYGYTFGSGTRLTVV.

The chain links TRBV2 to TRBJ1-5, with D maybe TRBD1 (6 bases). V lost 3 bases to trimming and J lost 5 bases, with 11 bases between them. CDR1 is SNHLY, CDR2 FYNNEI, per germline. There are 14 residues in the CDR3. The CDR3 spells CASSDSDSYQPQHF. In DNA form, the CDR3 reads TGTGCCAGCAGTGACTCGGACAGCTATCAGCCCCAGCATTTT.

The rearrangement uses TRBV5-6 and TRBJ1-2, with TRBD1 matching 9 bases. In germline, CDR1 is SGHDT, CDR2 YYEEEE. This CDR3 spans 15 amino acids. The trim removed 0 bases at V and 4 bases at J, leaving 4 bases unmatched. The CDR3 nucleotides are TGTGCCAGCAGCTTGGTGACAGGGGGAGCCTATGGCTACACCTTC. Translating it yields CASSLVTGGAYGYTF.

The V and J genes are TRBV7-3 and TRBJ2-7; 11 bases match TRBD1. Unmatched junction bases numbered 16, after V lost 7 bases and J lost 2 bases. CDR3 length: 18 amino acids. The V gene's germline CDR1 is SGHTA and CDR2 FQGTGA. CDR3 loop: CASTRVGQGESGAYEQYF. In DNA, the CDR3 is TGTGCCAGCACTCGTGTGGGACAGGGGGAGAGTGGGGCCTACGAGCAGTACTTC.

This clone showed up many times. The V and J genes are TRBV19 and TRBJ1-1, with 7 bases fitting TRBD1. V dropped 10 bases and J dropped 1; count of bases not matched to a gene: 9. The CDR3 consists of 14 residues. Germline V CDR1 and CDR2: LNHDA, SQIVND (reference sequence). CDR3 DNA: TGTGCCACCAAGATACAGGGGCCGAACACTGAAGCTTTCTTT. Translated, it gives CATKIQGPNTEAFF.

The genes are TRBV5-6 and TRBJ2-7; 8 bases fit TRBD1. CDR1 and CDR2 (germline): SGHDT, YYEEEE. The CDR3 spans 16 residues. J lost 3 bases, V lost 2 bases, and 10 bases had no gene match. Here the CDR3 DNA reads TGTGCCAGCAGCTTCCGATCCGGGACAGGATTCTACGAGCAGTACTTC. This encodes CASSFRSGTGFYEQYF.

V and J are TRBV29-1 and TRBJ1-3; perhaps TRBD1 as D (6 bases). The V end lost 6 bases, the J end lost 1 base, and 13 bases lay between the germline ends. The CDR3 runs to 14 residues. Germline lookup yields CDR1 SQVTM and CDR2 ANQGSEA. This CDR3 is CSVSGQLSGNTIYF. CDR3 nucleotide sequence: TGCAGCGTGAGCGGACAGTTATCTGGAAACACCATATATTTT. The variable domain in full, with the rest retrieved from reference TRBV29-1 and TRBJ1-3, is SAVISQKPSRDICQRGTSLTIQCQVDSQVTMMFWYRQQPGQSLTLIATANQGSEATYESGFVIDKFPISRPNLTFSTLTVSNMSPEDSSIYLCSVSGQLSGNTIYFGEGSWLTVV.

This rearrangement joins TRBV6-1 to TRBJ2-2; D might be TRBD1 (6 bases). V was trimmed by 3 bases and J by 2 bases, leaving 16 bases between them. The CDR3 totals 17 residues. CDR1 is MNHNS and CDR2 is SASEGT in the germline V gene. This chain's CDR3 is CASSDLGRGQNTGELFF. In nucleotides, the CDR3 is TGTGCCAGCAGTGACTTAGGCAGGGGACAAAACACCGGGGAGCTGTTTTTT.

This clone was detected only once. The chain combines TRBV3-1 (or the pseudogene TRBV3-2) with TRBJ2-3; 10 nucleotides match TRBD2. The V segment lost 4 bases and the J segment 2 bases; nucleotides outside the gene matches: 3. This CDR3 is 15 amino acids long. Germline loops: CDR1 LGHDT, CDR2 YNNKEL (reference sequence). CDR3 protein: CASSPSGGNTDTQYF. In DNA form, the CDR3 reads TGTGCCAGCAGCCCTAGCGGGGGTAACACAGATACGCAGTATTTT.

The chain links TRBV7-9 to TRBJ1-1; TRBD1 might be the D (6 bases). This CDR3 has 14 residues. In germline, CDR1 is SEHNR, CDR2 FQNEAQ (reference sequence). Trimming pared 3 bases from V and 6 bases from J, leaving 14 bases between. The CDR3: CASSLRGSPPEAFF. CDR3 nucleotides: TGTGCCAGCAGCTTGAGGGGGTCCCCCCCTGAAGCTTTCTTT.

The rearrangement links TRBV3-1 (or the pseudogene TRBV3-2) to TRBJ2-5; 9 bases align to TRBD2. CDR3 length: 14 residues. Germline assignment: CDR1 LGHDT and CDR2 YNNKEL (reference sequence). The V gene end was trimmed by 6 bases and the J gene end by 4 bases; junction bases not matched to a gene: 6. The CDR3 DNA follows: TGTGCCAGCAGGTTTAGCGGGGGCAGAGAGACCCAGTACTTC. The encoded protein is CASRFSGGRETQYF.

This chain joins TRBV7-3 and TRBJ2-5, with TRBD2 matching 14 bases. The ends lost 5 bases at V and 0 bases at J; junction bases unmatched: 5. The CDR3 extends over 17 amino acids. Germline CDR1 reads SGHTA; CDR2 reads FQGTGA. The CDR3 reads CASSRTSGGQNQETQYF. The CDR3 bases are TGTGCCAGCAGCCGGACTAGCGGGGGGCAAAACCAAGAGACCCAGTACTTC.

V gene TRBV7-2 combines with J gene TRBJ1-1; D call uncertain. V lost 1 base, J lost 8 bases, and 11 bases lay in between. The CDR3 is 13 amino acids. The germline gives CDR1 SGHTA, CDR2 FQGNSA. CDR3 loop: CASSLGPGEEAFF. DNA for the CDR3: TGTGCCAGCAGCTTAGGCCCCGGGGAGGAAGCTTTCTTT.

V gene TRBV5-3 combines with J gene TRBJ1-1; the match to TRBD1 covers 7 bases. TRBV5-3 is an ORF for which the function is uncertain. Losses at the gene ends were 4 bases for V and 1 base for J; bases not matched to a gene: 7. This CDR3 has 15 residues. DNA of the CDR3: TGTGCCAGAAGCATCCGTGGGACAGCGAACACTGAAGCTTTCTTT. Its protein is CARSIRGTANTEAFF.

The chain couples TRBV5-4 to TRBJ1-5; 8 nucleotides align to TRBD1. The CDR3 has 14 residues. The trim removed 0 bases at V and 6 bases at J, leaving 2 bases unmatched. Germline lookup yields CDR1 SGHNT and CDR2 YYREEE (reference sequence). CDR3 in amino acids: CASSLAGGGQPQHF. The CDR3 nucleotides are TGTGCCAGCAGCTTGGCAGGGGGCGGTCAGCCCCAGCATTTT.

As DNA, the CDR3 is TGTGCCAGCAGCCAATTGATAGGGGCGAACACTGAAGCTTTCTTT. Amino acids: CASSQLIGANTEAFF. V usage is TRBV3-1 (or the pseudogene TRBV3-2) and J usage is TRBJ1-1, with D maybe TRBD1 (5 bases). The CDR3 sequence is 15 residues long. Germline CDR1 LGHDT, CDR2 YNNKEL (reference sequence). The V end was cut by 2 bases, the J end by 1 base, with 11 bases between.

The chain combines TRBV4-3 with TRBJ1-5; the match to TRBD1 covers 10 bases. V lost 4 bases, J lost 2 bases, and 2 bases stayed unmatched. Germline CDR1 and CDR2: LGHNA and YSLEER. The CDR3 covers 15 residues. The CDR3 DNA is TGCGCCAGCAGCCCCGGGACAGGGGGCAATCAGCCCCAGCATTTT. Translation: CASSPGTGGNQPQHF.

The chain employs TRBV20-1 and TRBJ1-1; TRBD1 might be the D (6 bases). Germline-derived CDR1 and CDR2 are DFQATT and SNEGSKA (reference sequence). The germline V and J ends were trimmed by 3 bases and 6 bases, with 11 bases remaining between them. The CDR3 runs to 12 residues. The CDR3 spells CSASQGTAEAFF. Here the CDR3 DNA reads TGCAGTGCTAGTCAGGGGACGGCTGAAGCTTTCTTT.

The chain couples TRBV27 to TRBJ1-2; 9 bases align to TRBD1. CDR3 length: 14 amino acids. The junction had 6 bases not matched to a gene; V was cut back by 5 bases and J by 5 bases. CDR1 is MNHEY, CDR2 SMNVEV, per germline (reference sequence). This CDR3 reads CASSPGTGSYGYTF. In DNA, the CDR3 is TGTGCCAGCAGTCCGGGGACAGGGTCATATGGCTACACCTTC.